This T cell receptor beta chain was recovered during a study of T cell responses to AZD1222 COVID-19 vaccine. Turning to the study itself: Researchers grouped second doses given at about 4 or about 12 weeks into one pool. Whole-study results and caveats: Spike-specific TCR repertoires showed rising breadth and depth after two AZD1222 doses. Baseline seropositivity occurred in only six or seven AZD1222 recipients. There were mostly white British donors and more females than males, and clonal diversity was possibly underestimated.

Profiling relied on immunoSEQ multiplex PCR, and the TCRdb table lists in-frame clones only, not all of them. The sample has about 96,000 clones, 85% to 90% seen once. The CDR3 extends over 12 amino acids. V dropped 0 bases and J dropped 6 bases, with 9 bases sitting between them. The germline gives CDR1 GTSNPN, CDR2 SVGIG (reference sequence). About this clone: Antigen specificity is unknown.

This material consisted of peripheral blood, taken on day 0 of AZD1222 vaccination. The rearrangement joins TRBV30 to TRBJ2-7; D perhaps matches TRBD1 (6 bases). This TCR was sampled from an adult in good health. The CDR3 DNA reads TGTGCCTGGAGTGTAGGGGGTATCGAGCAGTACTTC. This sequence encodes CAWSVGGIEQYF. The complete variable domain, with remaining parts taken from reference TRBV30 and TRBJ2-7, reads SQTIHQWPATLVQPVGSPLSLECTVEGTSNPNLYWYRQAAGRGLQLLFYSVGIGQISSEVPQNLSASRPQDRQFILSSKKLLLSDSGFYLCAWSVGGIEQYFGPGTRLTVT.